The rows below give T cell receptor beta chains drawn from one sample of a study of shared clonotypes between healthy human individuals. Here immunoSEQ multiplex PCR was the method, and the copy in TCRdb shows in-frame clones only, minus some. The sample holds 550,000 to 600,000 clones, 95% to 98% seen once. The material sequenced was naive CD8+ T cells sorted from blood. The receptors shown here come from a man aged 30-40 years in good health. CDR3s leave out the opening cysteine and the closing phenylalanine or tryptophan. A D gene is named only where the DNA matches it firmly.

J gene,D gene,V gene,CDR3 protein
TRBJ2-3,TRBD2,TRBV7-9,ASSFGTTNDRATQY
TRBJ2-7,TRBD1,TRBV29-1,SVEGRTGYEQY
TRBJ2-7,TRBD2,TRBV5-6,ASSLWASGSYEQY
TRBJ2-2,TRBD1,TRBV6-1,ASTVRGQYTGELF
TRBJ2-1,NA,TRBV5-6,ASSLQGSSYNEQF
TRBJ2-7,TRBD1,TRBV7-8,ASSHVDRDSEQY
TRBJ1-2,NA,TRBV7-9,ASSLVSVNYGYT
TRBJ2-1,NA,TRBV27,ASSPSVDEQF
TRBJ2-1,TRBD2,TRBV13,ASSQSGSGYNEQF
TRBJ2-7,NA,TRBV5-5,ASSSLANFNEQY
TRBJ2-7,NA,TRBV19,ASSPGDPAWQY
TRBJ2-7,TRBD1,TRBV7-9,ASSTGQGIYEQY
TRBJ2-1,TRBD1,TRBV4-1,ASSQQDRVLYNEQF
TRBJ2-1,NA,TRBV27,AIRRRQGRVYEQF
TRBJ1-2,TRBD1,TRBV10-1,ASTLDRERGGYT
TRBJ2-3,NA,TRBV5-1,ASSLAGAMTDTQY
TRBJ1-2,NA,TRBV7-9,ASSRDRYGYT
TRBJ2-1,NA,TRBV7-8,ASSLAGTNNEQF
TRBJ2-7,TRBD2,TRBV7-6,ASSSPRAGGRYEQY
TRBJ2-1,NA,TRBV29-1,SVEFPYNEQF
TRBJ2-2,TRBD2,TRBV14,ASRGTSGANTGELF
TRBJ1-4,NA,TRBV5-1,ASSLAFRGGEKLF
TRBJ2-7,NA,TRBV4-3,ASSQEGGSYEQY
TRBJ2-1,NA,TRBV4-1,ASSPAATPINEQF
TRBJ1-1,NA,TRBV19,ASSMGGINTEAF
TRBJ1-3,TRBD1,TRBV10-2,ASSTGQGAFGNTIY
TRBJ2-3,NA,TRBV7-6,ASSLPLSVDTQY
TRBJ2-3,TRBD1,TRBV5-5,ASRQGALETDTQY
TRBJ2-3,NA,TRBV27,ASSLNSADTQY
TRBJ2-1,NA,TRBV13,ASSPLAGRGSYNEQF
TRBJ2-7,NA,TRBV7-2,ASRESFTPGTRTPHEQY
TRBJ2-1,TRBD2,TRBV14,ASSHPPPGAGGRDEQF
TRBJ2-7,NA,TRBV13,ASSFRTIPYEQY
TRBJ2-1,NA,TRBV9,ASDTVGGHRF
TRBJ1-1,NA,TRBV27,ASSVGGSDTEAF
TRBJ1-1,NA,TRBV13,ASSHEVGEAF
TRBJ2-7,NA,TRBV19,ASSIGSPDEQY
TRBJ1-5,NA,TRBV2,ASSGTNSRFPQPQH
TRBJ2-1,NA,TRBV6-1,ASAELSSYNEQF
TRBJ1-1,NA,TRBV29-1,SVVFGGAEAF
TRBJ2-1,NA,TRBV4-2,ASSQYDSLNGDEQF
TRBJ2-1,NA,TRBV29-1,SVELDGRDEQF
TRBJ2-5,NA,TRBV4-1,ASSQLINGQETQY
TRBJ2-7,TRBD2,TRBV4-1,ASTSSRGGLAGAYEQY
TRBJ2-3,TRBD2,TRBV11-2,ASSGSGTSATDTQY
TRBJ1-5,NA,TRBV7-9,ASSPSNQPQH
TRBJ2-7,NA,TRBV2,ASSGEGLARDEQY
TRBJ2-2,TRBD1,TRBV6-5,ASSYGQGAGELF
TRBJ2-1,NA,TRBV4-1,ASSQDAGLYNEQF
TRBJ2-7,NA,TRBV5-1,ASSSAVNSYEQY
TRBJ2-3,NA,TRBV5-4,ASSLGSRRQTRTDTQY
TRBJ2-7,TRBD1,TRBV7-9,ASTGQAWHEQY
TRBJ2-7,NA,TRBV27,ASHGSWSNEQY
TRBJ2-1,NA,TRBV7-3,ASSLDPRYEQF